This note documents a single T cell receptor (beta chain) sequence. Antigen: not known. The data originate from a study of siplizumab effects on memory and regulatory T cells. The V end was cut by 9 bases, the J end by 9 bases, with 18 bases between. From germline, CDR1 is MRHNA and CDR2 SNTAGT. The CDR3 consists of 13 residues. Using immunoSEQ multiplex PCR, the repertoire was profiled, and TCRdb retains in-frame clones only, with some absent. The table includes fewer than 60,000 clones, roughly 92% detected once. Findings and limits, study-wide: Naive T cells were seen as more diverse than memory cells and as major alloresponse contributors.

The TCR originated in a human donor in good health. The sample was CD8+ T cells sorted from blood. The chain uses TRBV6-4 and TRBJ2-1; D may be TRBD2 (5 bases). The CDR3 sequence is CARGRMRVPEQFF. In nucleotides, the CDR3 is TGTGCCAGAGGGCGAATGAGGGTTCCTGAGCAGTTCTTC.